The 8 T cell receptor beta chains listed next were all sequenced from one sample in a study of cytomegalovirus exposure and HLA in healthy donors. Primers included in the PCR were 60 Vbeta and 13 Jbeta primers. Sequencing used immunoSEQ multiplex PCR; TCRdb keeps in-frame clones, though not all of them. The top ten hold about 1.9% of the sample, which has almost 200,000 clones, around three quarters seen once. Specimen: PBMCs. The receptors derive from a man younger than 40 in good health and CMV-seronegative.

This clone has a handful of counts. The rearrangement uses TRBV6-5 and TRBJ2-2; 7 bases fit TRBD1. CDR1 MNHEY and CDR2 SVGAGI come from the germline V gene. Trimming at V came to 6 bases and at J to 6 bases, leaving 7 bases not matched to a gene. The CDR3 contains 14 residues. CDR3 sequence: CASREDRSPGELFF. In nucleotides, the CDR3 is TGTGCCAGCAGAGAGGACAGGAGCCCCGGGGAGCTGTTTTTT.

This chain joins TRBV7-6 and TRBJ2-7; 7 positions match TRBD2. V shed 5 bases, J shed 0 bases, and the junction held 7 bases outside the gene matches. CDR3 size: 15 residues. Germline V gene sequence: CDR1 SGHVS, CDR2 FNYEAQ. In nucleotides, the CDR3 is TGTGCCAGCAGCGAAGGACTAGAAAGCTCCTACGAGCAGTACTTC. Translating it yields CASSEGLESSYEQYF.

V gene TRBV14 combines with J gene TRBJ1-1; D may be TRBD1 (6 bases). The CDR3 runs to 15 residues. Germline lookup yields CDR1 SGHDN and CDR2 FVKESK. Trimming left V 5 bases short and J 4 bases short, with 17 bases between. The CDR3 DNA sequence: TGTGCCAGCAGCGGACGTACGGGACACACCACTGAAGCTTTCTTT. This sequence encodes CASSGRTGHTTEAFF.

The chain has TRBV18 and TRBJ2-5, with D possibly being TRBD2 (5 bases). Germline CDR1 reads KGHSH; CDR2 reads LQKENI. Trimming removed 1 base from V and 5 bases from J, with 8 bases in between. The CDR3 extends over 13 amino acids. As DNA, the CDR3 is TGTGCCAGCTCACCACTAAGAGGGGAGACCCAGTACTTC. Protein: CASSPLRGETQYF.

The chain couples TRBV9 to TRBJ1-1; 8 bases fit TRBD1. V shed 0 bases and J 0 bases; nucleotides not matched to a gene: 4. CDR3 length: 16 amino acids. In germline, CDR1 is SGDLS, CDR2 YYNGEE. CDR3 nucleotides: TGTGCCAGCAGCGTAGGTCAGGGGGCCTTGAACACTGAAGCTTTCTTT. This codes for CASSVGQGALNTEAFF. The whole variable domain, remainder taken from reference TRBV9 and TRBJ1-1, is DSGVTQTPKHLITATGQRVTLRCSPRSGDLSVYWYQQSLDQGLQFLIQYYNGEERAKGNILERFSAQQFPDLHSELNLSSLELGDSALYFCASSVGQGALNTEAFFGQGTRLTVV.

This sequence joins TRBV5-4 and TRBJ1-2, with 10 bases lining up with TRBD1. CDR1 is SGHNT and CDR2 is YYREEE in the germline V gene (reference sequence). There are 14 residues in the CDR3. Trimming at V came to 3 bases and at J to 4 bases, leaving 3 bases not matched to a gene. The CDR3 spells CASSSDRGVYGYTF. CDR3 coding DNA: TGTGCCAGCAGCTCGGACAGGGGGGTCTATGGCTACACCTTC.

The rearrangement links TRBV9 to TRBJ1-4; D is possibly TRBD1 (6 bases). The CDR3 contains 13 residues. Germline CDR1 and CDR2: SGDLS and YYNGEE. Trimming took 3 bases from V and 8 from J, leaving 11 bases between them. This chain's CDR3 is CASSARTDEKLFF. The CDR3, as DNA: TGTGCCAGCAGCGCCCGGACAGACGAAAAACTGTTTTTT.

This chain joins TRBV7-9 and TRBJ2-7; 9 bases align to TRBD1. Trimming at V came to 4 bases and at J to 6 bases, leaving 7 bases not matched to a gene. CDR1 is SEHNR and CDR2 is FQNEAQ in the germline V gene (reference sequence). The CDR3 runs to 14 residues. CDR3 loop: CASSSRDRVTEQYF. The CDR3 DNA follows: TGTGCCAGCAGCTCCCGGGACAGGGTGACCGAGCAGTACTTC.